Each of the 21 T cell receptor beta chains below was sequenced from the same sample in a study of cytomegalovirus exposure and HLA in healthy donors. With 60 Vbeta and 13 Jbeta primers, the PCR was carried out. Only in-frame clones appear in the TCRdb table, and some are missing; sequencing was by immunoSEQ multiplex PCR. This sample has some 150,000 clones, with 82% found just once. Sequencing used PBMCs. The receptors derive from a middle-aged man in good health and CMV-seropositive.

V is TRBV28 and J is TRBJ1-2; D gene uncertain. Trimming took 6 bases from V and 1 from J, leaving 9 bases between them. Germline CDR1 MDHEN, CDR2 SYDVKM. The CDR3 covers 13 residues. CDR3 in DNA: TGTGCCAGCAGAATTGGTAGTAACTATGGCTACACCTTC. This encodes CASRIGSNYGYTF.

The chain uses TRBV6-5 and TRBJ2-1; D is possibly TRBD2 (6 bases). In germline, CDR1 is MNHEY, CDR2 SVGAGI. Trimming took 6 bases from V and 5 from J, leaving 14 bases between them. The CDR3 runs to 14 residues. Here the CDR3 reads CASSPAGWDNEQFF. The CDR3 DNA reads TGTGCCAGCAGCCCGGCGGGGTGGGACAATGAGCAGTTCTTC.

The chain uses TRBV7-9 and TRBJ1-1; D not resolved. There are 14 residues in the CDR3. CDR1 is SEHNR, CDR2 FQNEAQ, per germline (reference sequence). V was shortened by 1 base and J by 1 base, with 7 bases between the two germline ends. The CDR3 spells CASSLGGQNTEAFF. In DNA, the CDR3 is TGTGCCAGCAGCTTAGGTGGGCAGAACACTGAAGCTTTCTTT.

The gene calls are TRBV28 and TRBJ1-1; possibly TRBD1 for D (6 bases). The CDR3 extends over 14 amino acids. With 6 bases removed from V and 1 base from J, the gap between germline ends came to 12 bases. In germline, CDR1 is MDHEN, CDR2 SYDVKM. In DNA form, the CDR3 reads TGTGCCAGCAGCCAAGGACAGAGGAACACTGAAGCTTTCTTT. It encodes CASSQGQRNTEAFF. The whole variable domain, remainder taken from reference TRBV28 and TRBJ1-1, is DVKVTQSSRYLVKRTGEKVFLECVQDMDHENMFWYRQDPGLGLRLIYFSYDVKMKEKGDIPEGYSVSREKKERFSLILESASTNQTSMYLCASSQGQRNTEAFFGQGTRLTVV.

V gene TRBV19 combines with J gene TRBJ1-1, with 7 nucleotides matching TRBD1. Looked up from germline, CDR1 is LNHDA and CDR2 is SQIVND (reference sequence). Trimming at V came to 5 bases and at J to 1 base, leaving 1 base not matched to a gene. CDR3 length: 13 residues. CDR3 sequence: CASSPGGNTEAFF. Written as DNA, the CDR3 is TGTGCCAGTAGTCCAGGGGGGAACACTGAAGCTTTCTTT.

J is TRBJ2-7 and V is TRBV5-6; 12 bases fit TRBD2. This CDR3 is 15 amino acids long. With V trimmed by 7 bases and J by 5 bases, 10 bases remained unmatched. Germline V gene lookup returns CDR1 SGHDT and CDR2 YYEEEE. CDR3 loop: CASRLAGGPINEQYF. CDR3 nucleotides: TGTGCCAGCCGCCTAGCGGGGGGGCCGATCAACGAGCAGTACTTC.

The rearrangement uses TRBV5-1 and TRBJ2-7, with 8 bases identical to TRBD1. This CDR3 contains 16 residues. In germline, CDR1 is SGHRS, CDR2 YFSETQ. Trimming cost V 0 bases and J 0 bases; bases outside gene matches: 5. The CDR3 loop is CASSLVQGVSSYEQYF. For the CDR3, the DNA is TGCGCCAGCAGCTTGGTACAGGGGGTGAGCTCCTACGAGCAGTACTTC.

The chain is built from TRBV6-6 and TRBJ2-5; maybe TRBD1 (6 bases). V gave up 6 bases and J gave up 4 bases, with 12 bases separating them. CDR3 length equals 13 residues. The germline V gene has CDR1 MNHNY and CDR2 SVGAGI (reference sequence). Here the CDR3 reads CASSLTGRETQYF. CDR3 nucleotide sequence: TGTGCCAGCAGCCTTACAGGGAGAGAGACCCAGTACTTC.

The gene calls are TRBV19 and TRBJ1-2, with TRBD1 matching over 11 bases. V trimming: 4 bases; J trimming: 4 bases; junction bases outside the gene matches: 5. Germline V lookup: CDR1 LNHDA, CDR2 SQIVND (reference sequence). The CDR3 length is 15 residues. The CDR3 spells CASSTGQGAVYGYTF. CDR3 in DNA: TGTGCCAGTAGTACTGGACAGGGGGCGGTCTATGGCTACACCTTC. The variable domain in full, with the rest retrieved from reference TRBV19 and TRBJ1-2, is DGGITQSPKYLFRKEGQNVTLSCEQNLNHDAMYWYRQDPGQGLRLIYYSQIVNDFQKGDIAEGYSVSREKKESFPLTVTSAQKNPTAFYLCASSTGQGAVYGYTFGSGTRLTVV.

The V gene is TRBV7-9, the J gene TRBJ1-2, with D possibly TRBD1 on 5 matching bases. The germline gives CDR1 SEHNR, CDR2 FQNEAQ (reference sequence). This CDR3 has 16 residues. V lost 5 bases and J lost 0, with 16 bases in between. This chain's CDR3 is CASSPGTPVSNYGYTF. DNA of the CDR3: TGTGCCAGCAGCCCGGGGACTCCCGTTTCTAACTATGGCTACACCTTC.

This clone was seen a handful of times. V is TRBV4-2 and J is TRBJ2-1, with 14 bases identical to TRBD2. Germline V lookup: CDR1 LGHNA, CDR2 YNFKEQ. The CDR3 totals 16 residues. The ends lost 6 bases at V and 9 bases at J; junction bases unmatched: 10. CDR3 loop: CASRPQTSGGAGEQFF. CDR3 sequence (DNA): TGTGCCAGCAGGCCCCAGACTAGCGGGGGGGCGGGTGAGCAGTTCTTC.

In this sample, this clone turned up a few times. The genes are TRBV4-3 and TRBJ2-7, with TRBD1 as a possible D gene (6 bases). Germline-derived CDR1 and CDR2 are LGHNA and YSLEER. The CDR3 is 15 residues long. V lost 0 bases, J lost 4 bases, and 13 bases lay in between. This chain's CDR3 is CASSQDFTGRYEQYF. The CDR3 DNA follows: TGCGCCAGCAGCCAAGATTTTACAGGGCGGTACGAGCAGTACTTC.

With regard to this clone: The junction does not match germline at one end; this may be a read error. This rearrangement joins TRBV29-1 to TRBJ1-5; D is unresolved. CDR3 length equals 17 residues. Germline assignment: CDR1 SQVTM and CDR2 ANQGSEA. The CDR3 nucleotides are TGCGGCGTTGATTTTGACGGGCCGGGAATAAGCAATCAGCCCCAGCATTTT. Protein sequence: CGVDFDGPGISNQPQHF.

V and J are TRBV7-2 and TRBJ2-3; 7 bases are a match to TRBD1. V shed 4 bases, J shed 4 bases, and the junction held 8 bases outside the gene matches. Germline V gives CDR1 SGHTA, CDR2 FQGNSA. The CDR3 has 15 amino acids. The CDR3 here is CASSYTGAGADTQYF. The CDR3 DNA sequence: TGTGCCAGCAGCTACACAGGGGCAGGTGCAGATACGCAGTATTTT.

This clone was seen only a few times. Written as DNA, the CDR3 is TGTGCCAGCAGCCGCGGACTAGCGGACGAGCAGTACTTC. It yields the protein CASSRGLADEQYF. This chain joins TRBV4-2 and TRBJ2-7, with 10 positions matching TRBD2. The CDR3 is 13 residues long. Germline CDR1 LGHNA, CDR2 YNFKEQ. V lost 4 bases to trimming and J lost 5 bases; unmatched junction nucleotides: 2.

V gene TRBV30 combines with J gene TRBJ2-5, with 7 bases aligning to TRBD1. The CDR3 runs to 12 residues. CDR1 and CDR2 from the germline V gene are GTSNPN and SVGIG (reference sequence). Trimming removed 5 bases from V and 4 bases from J; junction bases left unmatched: 4. CDR3 residues: CAWGQAGETQYF. Written as DNA, the CDR3 is TGTGCCTGGGGACAGGCAGGAGAGACCCAGTACTTC.

The chain recombines TRBV11-2 with TRBJ2-1; 15 bases map to TRBD2. The germline CDR1 and CDR2 sequences are SGHAT and FQNNGV. This CDR3 is 16 amino acids long. V dropped 4 bases and J dropped 7; count of bases not matched to a gene: 5. CDR3 residues: CASSSKGLAGGNEQFF. CDR3 DNA sequence: TGTGCCAGCAGCTCAAAGGGACTAGCGGGGGGAAATGAGCAGTTCTTC.

The chain recombines TRBV6-5 with TRBJ2-2; D is possibly TRBD1 (8 bases). V was shortened by 6 bases and J by 5 bases, with 16 bases between the two germline ends. Germline V gene lookup returns CDR1 MNHEY and CDR2 SVGAGI. The CDR3 spans 15 residues. The CDR3 is CASSTGGGGTGELFF. CDR3 coding DNA: TGTGCCAGCAGCACAGGGGGGGGTGGAACCGGGGAGCTGTTTTTT.

The J gene is TRBJ1-4, the V gene TRBV4-1; tentative D call: TRBD1 (6 bases). Germline V gene lookup returns CDR1 MGHRA and CDR2 YSYEKL. The CDR3 sequence is 19 residues long. V shed 0 bases and J shed 3 bases, with 20 bases lying between them. CDR3 sequence (DNA): TGCGCCAGCAGCCAAGATAGGCCCCAGGACGGGGGGCCTAATGAAAAACTGTTTTTT. Translation gives CASSQDRPQDGGPNEKLFF.

The chain is built from TRBV7-9 and TRBJ1-2; 8 bases align to TRBD1. There are 15 residues in the CDR3. Germline V gene data show CDR1 as SEHNR and CDR2 as FQNEAQ (reference sequence). Trimming cost V 7 bases and J 2 bases; bases outside gene matches: 9. The CDR3 DNA reads TGTGCCAGCATCAGGACAGGGCCTCCGAACTATGGCTACACCTTC. This encodes CASIRTGPPNYGYTF. Full variable domain (outside the CDR3, taken from reference TRBV7-9 and TRBJ1-2): DTGVSQNPRHKITKRGQNVTFRCDPISEHNRLYWYRQTLGQGPEFLTYFQNEAQLEKSRLLSDRFSAERPKGSFSTLEIQRTEQGDSAMYLCASIRTGPPNYGYTFGSGTRLTVV.

The chain is built from TRBV6-5 and TRBJ2-7; D might be TRBD2 (6 bases). Trimming shortened V by 7 bases and J by 2 bases, and 18 bases separated the two germline ends. Per the germline V gene, CDR1 is MNHEY and CDR2 is SVGAGI. CDR3 size: 15 residues. The CDR3 loop is CASTSRESRTYEQYF. The CDR3, as DNA: TGTGCCAGCACCTCACGGGAGAGTCGCACCTACGAGCAGTACTTC.